These T cell receptor beta chains were read from a single sample in a study of blood T cell repertoires in COVID-19. TCRdb's table, derived via immunoSEQ multiplex PCR, lists solely in-frame clones and lacks some. This table holds about 130,000 clones, roughly 84% found once. The sequencing sample was made of peripheral blood. Every receptor here comes from a woman aged 25 to 39 who had recovered from COVID-19. The CDR3 runs from the conserved cysteine through the conserved F or W. A D gene is named only where the DNA matches it firmly. For some rows the clone size is stated as once, few or many, or as a class when expanded; others skip it.

clone_size: NA
j_call: TRBJ1-3
d_call: TRBD1
v_call: TRBV11-2
cdr3_aa: CASSSRTGHSGNTIYF
cdr3_nt: TGTGCCAGCAGCTCCCGGACAGGACACTCTGGAAACACCATATATTTT

clone_size: NA
j_call: TRBJ2-1
d_call: NA
v_call: TRBV5-1
cdr3_aa: CASSLDQRGYNEQFF
cdr3_nt: TGCGCCAGCAGCTTGGACCAGCGTGGCTACAATGAGCAGTTCTTC

clone_size: NA
j_call: TRBJ2-7
d_call: NA
v_call: TRBV29-1
cdr3_aa: CSVELQDYEQYF
cdr3_nt: TGCAGCGTTGAGCTTCAGGACTACGAGCAGTACTTC

clone_size: NA
j_call: TRBJ2-3
d_call: TRBD2
v_call: TRBV7-8
cdr3_aa: CASSLAGGRADTQYF
cdr3_nt: TGTGCCAGCAGCTTAGCGGGAGGGCGGGCAGATACGCAGTATTTT

clone_size: many
j_call: TRBJ2-1
d_call: NA
v_call: TRBV6-1
cdr3_aa: CASSDGDPNEQFF
cdr3_nt: TGTGCCAGCAGTGACGGGGATCCCAATGAGCAGTTCTTC

clone_size: NA
j_call: TRBJ2-5
d_call: NA
v_call: TRBV5-1
cdr3_aa: CASKRLGQETQYF
cdr3_nt: TGCGCCAGCAAGAGGCTCGGTCAAGAGACCCAGTACTTC

clone_size: NA
j_call: TRBJ2-7
d_call: NA
v_call: TRBV5-1
cdr3_aa: CASSLAPDPSAGEQYF
cdr3_nt: TGCGCCAGCAGCTTGGCCCCTGACCCGAGCGCTGGCGAGCAGTACTTC

clone_size: NA
j_call: TRBJ2-1
d_call: NA
v_call: TRBV11-2
cdr3_aa: CASSLGTNKAPEQFF
cdr3_nt: TGTGCCAGCAGCTTAGGCACTAACAAAGCCCCCGAGCAGTTCTTC

clone_size: NA
j_call: TRBJ2-3
d_call: TRBD2
v_call: TRBV5-1
cdr3_aa: CASSTITSGLTDTQYF
cdr3_nt: TGCGCCAGCAGCACCATAACTAGCGGCCTCACAGATACGCAGTATTTT

clone_size: NA
j_call: TRBJ2-3
d_call: NA
v_call: TRBV14
cdr3_aa: CASSSADTDTQYF
cdr3_nt: TGTGCCAGCAGCTCCGCAGATACAGATACGCAGTATTTT

clone_size: NA
j_call: TRBJ1-1
d_call: NA
v_call: TRBV10-3
cdr3_aa: CAISESSWGGTEAFF
cdr3_nt: TGTGCCATCAGTGAGTCGAGCTGGGGGGGCACTGAAGCTTTCTTT

clone_size: NA
j_call: TRBJ1-5
d_call: TRBD1
v_call: TRBV9
cdr3_aa: CASSVGQGSNQPQHF
cdr3_nt: TGTGCCAGCAGCGTAGGACAGGGTAGCAATCAGCCCCAGCATTTT

clone_size: NA
j_call: TRBJ1-4
d_call: NA
v_call: TRBV29-1
cdr3_aa: CSVESRDGEKLFF
cdr3_nt: TGCAGCGTTGAGAGCAGGGATGGTGAAAAACTGTTTTTT

clone_size: NA
j_call: TRBJ1-2
d_call: TRBD1
v_call: TRBV27
cdr3_aa: CASSLNRGLQDGYTF
cdr3_nt: TGTGCCAGCAGTCTGAACAGGGGGCTTCAGGATGGCTACACCTTC

clone_size: NA
j_call: TRBJ2-5
d_call: NA
v_call: TRBV24-1
cdr3_aa: CATSDPRVGETQYF
cdr3_nt: TGTGCCACCAGTGATCCCAGGGTTGGAGAGACCCAGTACTTC

clone_size: few
j_call: TRBJ1-3
d_call: NA
v_call: TRBV4-2
cdr3_aa: CASSPGMGNTIYF
cdr3_nt: TGTGCCAGCAGCCCCGGGATGGGAAACACCATATATTTT

clone_size: once
j_call: TRBJ2-7
d_call: TRBD2
v_call: TRBV3-1/TRBV3-2
cdr3_aa: CASSQGGGPDF
cdr3_nt: TGTGCCAGCAGCCAAGGGGGAGGGCCCGACTTC

clone_size: NA
j_call: TRBJ1-1
d_call: NA
v_call: TRBV19
cdr3_aa: CASSPQGNTEAFF
cdr3_nt: TGTGCCAGTAGTCCACAGGGGAACACTGAAGCTTTCTTT